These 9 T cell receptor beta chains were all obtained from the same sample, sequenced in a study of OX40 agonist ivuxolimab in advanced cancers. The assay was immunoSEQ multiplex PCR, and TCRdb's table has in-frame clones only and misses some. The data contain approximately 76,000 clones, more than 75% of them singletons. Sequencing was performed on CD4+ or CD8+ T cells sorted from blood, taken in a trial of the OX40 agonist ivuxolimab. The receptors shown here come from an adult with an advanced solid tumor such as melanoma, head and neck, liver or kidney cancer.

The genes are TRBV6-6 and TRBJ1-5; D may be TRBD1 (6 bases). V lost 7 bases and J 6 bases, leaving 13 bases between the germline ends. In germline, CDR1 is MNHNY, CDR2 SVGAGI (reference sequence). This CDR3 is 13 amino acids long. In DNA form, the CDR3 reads TGTGCCAGCACCGGGGGCGTCGGTCAGCCCCAGCATTTT. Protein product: CASTGGVGQPQHF.

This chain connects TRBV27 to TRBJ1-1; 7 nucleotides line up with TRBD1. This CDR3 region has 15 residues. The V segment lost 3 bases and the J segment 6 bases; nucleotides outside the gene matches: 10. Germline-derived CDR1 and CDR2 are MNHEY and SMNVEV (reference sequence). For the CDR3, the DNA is TGTGCCAGCAGTTTGATTTCCAGGGGGACGGCTGAAGCTTTCTTT. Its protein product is CASSLISRGTAEAFF.

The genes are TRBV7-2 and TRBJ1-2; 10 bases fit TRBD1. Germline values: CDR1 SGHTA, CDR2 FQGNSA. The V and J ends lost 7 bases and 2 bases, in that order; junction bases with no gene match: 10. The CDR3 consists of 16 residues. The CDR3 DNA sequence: TGTGCCAGCACACCTCGGACAGGGGGAAGCAACTATGGCTACACCTTC. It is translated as CASTPRTGGSNYGYTF.

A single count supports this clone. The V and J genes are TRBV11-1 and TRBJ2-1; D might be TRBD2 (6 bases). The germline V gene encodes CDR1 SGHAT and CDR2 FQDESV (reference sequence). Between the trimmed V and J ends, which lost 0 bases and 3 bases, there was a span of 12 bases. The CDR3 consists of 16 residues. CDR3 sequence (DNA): TGTGCCAGCAGCTTAGCCGGGGGAGGAGTCTACAATGAGCAGTTCTTC. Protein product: CASSLAGGGVYNEQFF.

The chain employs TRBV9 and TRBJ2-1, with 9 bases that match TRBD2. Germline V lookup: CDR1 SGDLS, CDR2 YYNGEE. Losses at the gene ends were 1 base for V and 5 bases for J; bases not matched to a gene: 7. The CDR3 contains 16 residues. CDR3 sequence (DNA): TGTGCCAGCAGCGTATCAATAGCGGGAGTAGACAATGAGCAGTTCTTC. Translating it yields CASSVSIAGVDNEQFF.

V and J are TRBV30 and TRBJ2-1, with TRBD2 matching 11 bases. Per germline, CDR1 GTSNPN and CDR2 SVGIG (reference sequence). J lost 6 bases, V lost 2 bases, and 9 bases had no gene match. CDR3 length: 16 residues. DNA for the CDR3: TGTGCCTGGAGTTTATTAGCGGGGGGGGCAGGCAATGAGCAGTTCTTC. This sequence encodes CAWSLLAGGAGNEQFF. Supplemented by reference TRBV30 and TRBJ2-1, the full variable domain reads SQTIHQWPATLVQPVGSPLSLECTVEGTSNPNLYWYRQAAGRGLQLLFYSVGIGQISSEVPQNLSASRPQDRQFILSSKKLLLSDSGFYLCAWSLLAGGAGNEQFFGPGTRLTVL.

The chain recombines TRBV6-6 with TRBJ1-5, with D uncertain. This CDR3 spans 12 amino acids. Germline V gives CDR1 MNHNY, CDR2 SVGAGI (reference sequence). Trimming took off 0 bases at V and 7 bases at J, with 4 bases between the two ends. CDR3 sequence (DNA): TGTGCCAGCAGTTACTCGGAGCAGCCCCAGCATTTT. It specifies CASSYSEQPQHF.

CDR3 residues: CASSLTRLAGVPSTDTQYF. The CDR3 DNA sequence: TGTGCCAGCAGTTTAACCCGACTAGCGGGAGTCCCTAGCACAGATACGCAGTATTTT. V gene TRBV27 combines with J gene TRBJ2-3; TRBD2 aligns across 12 bases. CDR3 size: 19 residues. V trimming: 2 bases; J trimming: 0 bases; junction bases outside the gene matches: 9. From germline, CDR1 is MNHEY and CDR2 SMNVEV (reference sequence).

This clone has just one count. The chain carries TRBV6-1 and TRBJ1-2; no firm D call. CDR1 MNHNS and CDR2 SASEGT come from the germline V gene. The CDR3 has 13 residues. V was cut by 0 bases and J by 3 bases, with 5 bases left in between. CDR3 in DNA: TGTGCCAGCAGTGAAGCCGGGGACTATGGCTACACCTTC. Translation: CASSEAGDYGYTF.